The sequence of this T cell receptor beta chain was determined in a study of T-cell memory formation after mild COVID-19. Study-wide background: Largely, the TCR clusters proved donor specific.

As for this clonotype: Its specificity is unknown.

Study observations and caveats: CD4+ contracting clones were found mainly in CM and EM, and CD8+ ones in EMRA.

The junction had 10 bases not matched to a gene; V was cut back by 5 bases and J by 7 bases. The CDR3 spans 15 residues. 5'RACE with constant-segment primers built TCRalpha and TCRbeta cDNA libraries with UMIs. TCRdb fed the 5' RACE reads into MiXCR, producing one record per CDR3 protein. The sample has about half a million distinct CDR3 sequences, 15% to 20% seen once. The V and J genes are TRBV12-3 or TRBV12-4 and TRBJ1-4; 7 nucleotides agree with TRBD1. The sequence was obtained from an adult woman who had mild COVID-19 (a few samples of this study predate the infection). Cell type and time point are not known. Material: PBMCs or a T cell subset sorted from them (not recorded which). CDR3 nucleotides: TGTGCCAGCAGTCTAAAGACAGGGAACGGTGAAAAACTGTTTTTT. It specifies CASSLKTGNGEKLFF.